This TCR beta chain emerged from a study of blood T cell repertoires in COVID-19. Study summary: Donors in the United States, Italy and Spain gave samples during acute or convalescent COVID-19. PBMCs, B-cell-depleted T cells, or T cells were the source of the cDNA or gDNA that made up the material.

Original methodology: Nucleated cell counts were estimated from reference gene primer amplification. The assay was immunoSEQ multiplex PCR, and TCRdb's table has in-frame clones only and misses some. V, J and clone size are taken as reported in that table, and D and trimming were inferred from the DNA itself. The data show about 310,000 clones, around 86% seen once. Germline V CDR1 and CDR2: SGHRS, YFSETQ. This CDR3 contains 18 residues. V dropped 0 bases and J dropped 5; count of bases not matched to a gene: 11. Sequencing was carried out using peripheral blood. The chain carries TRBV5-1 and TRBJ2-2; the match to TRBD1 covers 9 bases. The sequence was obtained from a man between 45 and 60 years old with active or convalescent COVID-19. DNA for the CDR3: TGCGCCAGCAGCTTGGGCCCCCAACAGGGGGCAAGGACCGGGGAGCTGTTTTTT. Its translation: CASSLGPQQGARTGELFF. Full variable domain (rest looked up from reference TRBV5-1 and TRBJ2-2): KAGVTQTPRYLIKTRGQQVTLSCSPISGHRSVSWYQQTPGQGLQFLFEYFSETQRNKGNFPGRFSGRQFSNSRSEMNVSTLELGDSALYLCASSLGPQQGARTGELFFGEGSRLTVL.